One TCR beta chain is described in this entry. This clonotype was counted a few times. Its specific antigen is unknown. No per-base quality is available; no much larger clone lies one base away. V is cut by 0 bases and J by 8 bases, and the space between the germline ends is 14 bases. CDR1 DFQATT and CDR2 SNEGSKA were looked up in the germline V gene (reference sequence). Reading from cysteine to phenylalanine, the CDR3 counts 14 amino acids. Of all the DNA, just the CDR3 is kept, 42 bases in frame from base 1. This record belongs to a study of human T cells and chemical hapten exposure (dated by TCRdb to the early 2020s). About the study as a whole: For sensitization, 2% DPC in acetone was applied to a roughly 2 cm by roughly 2 cm area of upper inner arm skin. Weekly therapeutic DPC doses were additionally applied to the scalp of patients throughout the roughly 22-week study period. Patch testing was done on the upper back using Finn chambers containing 0.01% DPC, and results were scored after 6 days according to International Contact Dermatitis Research Group standards. Most of the patients in the cohort were female, and the cohort covered alopecia areata with under or over 50% scalp involvement, alopecia totalis and alopecia universalis. Libraries were pooled for sequencing, and variation in per-sample TCR yields was attributed mainly to small differences in library volumes within the pool. The study tracked peripheral blood TCR repertoire changes in vivo during primary and secondary sensitization to the hapten diphenylcyclopropenone (DPC) in alopecia patients. Patient blood was sampled pre-sensitization (week 0) and at 2, 6 and about 24 weeks after DPC sensitization. Around 30 alopecia patients provided blood for TCR sequencing at one to four time points (pre-sensitization, 2, 6 and 24 weeks). Results and caveats for the whole study, not just this receptor: After repeated subsampling, changes were observed in the strength of the expansion versus patch-test correlation and in the threshold at which the correlation became significant. Because all patients had alopecia, a presumed autoimmune disease, the immune response of the patients might differ from that of healthy individuals. DPC sensitization did not change the number of TCRs with a frequency above 1 in 1000, and there was no evidence of changes in global repertoire structure. Patch test score was positively correlated with the number of PT1 expanded TCRs, with significance at thresholds 8, 16 and 32 but not at 4. Compared with pre-sensitization or healthy control sets, expanded TCRs formed significantly more large CDR3 similarity clusters, which is consistent with antigen-driven responses.

This specimen's time point label, per the study, means: patch test 3, about 24 weeks after DPC sensitization. According to the study, the label for this sample's treatment or condition signals: therapeutic diphenylcyclopropenone sensitization with weekly scalp DPC. At every patch-test visit, the blood draw took place before the patch test was put on. Patients were eligible if aged 18 to 70, diagnosed with alopecia and judged suitable for DPC therapy, and pregnant patients were excluded. Total RNA was extracted from unfractionated whole blood that had been collected in Tempus Blood RNA tubes. Library construction relied on RACE. TCRdb shows the sequencer as NextSeq 500. During library preparation, unique molecular identifiers were attached to individual cDNA molecules so that TCRs could be counted quantitatively and reproducibly. Each blood RNA sample was used to sequence both TCR alpha and TCR beta chains. On the authors' methods: The median number of TCRs per sample was roughly 100,000, ranging from roughly 23,224 to 700,000. The Decombinator software suite was used to annotate V, J and CDR3 in the TCR reads. For PS versus PT1 abundance plots, all samples were subsampled to the same number of TCRs (28,000). Expanded TCRs were defined as absent before sensitization and observed at least eight times at the 2-week time point. TCRdb reworked the public reads: Q25 trimming with fastp, MiXCR clone assembly, productive beta chains retained. Rows matching on CDR3 protein sequence are summarized as one entry with the most common DNA and genes. TCRdb assigned the V and J calls; the authors' analysis was not used. The table for this sample lists roughly 84,000 distinct CDR3 sequences; more than 10% of them were counted only once. Approximately 3.7% of the sample is taken by the ten largest.

Recombination linked TRBV20-1 to TRBJ2-1, with the identity of the D gene unclear. This clonotype was sampled from a woman aged 45-65 years with alopecia areata. Some clones in this sample may be carry-over from other donors' samples. The source material was whole blood, sampled in connection with sensitization to the hapten diphenylcyclopropenone (DPC). The CDR3 loop reads CSARDGVVVYEQFF. Read as DNA, the sequence is TGCAGTGCTAGAGATGGGGTAGTTGTCTATGAGCAGTTCTTC.